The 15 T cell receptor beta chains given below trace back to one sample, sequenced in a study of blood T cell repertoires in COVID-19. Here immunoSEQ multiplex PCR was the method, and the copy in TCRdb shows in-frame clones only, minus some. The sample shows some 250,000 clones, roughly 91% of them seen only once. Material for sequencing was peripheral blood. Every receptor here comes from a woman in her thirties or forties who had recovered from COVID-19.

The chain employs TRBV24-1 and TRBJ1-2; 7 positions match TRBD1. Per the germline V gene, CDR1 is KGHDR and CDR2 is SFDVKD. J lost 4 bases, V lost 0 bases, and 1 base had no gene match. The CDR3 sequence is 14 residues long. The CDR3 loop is CATSDLGTAYGYTF. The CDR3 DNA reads TGTGCCACCAGTGATTTGGGGACAGCCTATGGCTACACCTTC.

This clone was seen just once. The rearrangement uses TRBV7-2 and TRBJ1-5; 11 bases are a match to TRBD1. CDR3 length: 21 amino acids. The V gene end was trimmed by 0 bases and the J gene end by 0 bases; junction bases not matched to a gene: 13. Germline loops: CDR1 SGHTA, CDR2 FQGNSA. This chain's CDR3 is CASSLASGVGTGGFSNQPQHF. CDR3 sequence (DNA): TGTGCCAGCAGCTTAGCGTCGGGGGTAGGGACAGGGGGTTTTAGCAATCAGCCCCAGCATTTT.

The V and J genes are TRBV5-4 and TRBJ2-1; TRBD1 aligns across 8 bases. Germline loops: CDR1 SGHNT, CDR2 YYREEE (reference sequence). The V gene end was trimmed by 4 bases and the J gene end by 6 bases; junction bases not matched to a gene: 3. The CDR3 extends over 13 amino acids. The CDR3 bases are TGTGCCAGCAGCCCTGGGACAGGCAATGAGCAGTTCTTC. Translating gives CASSPGTGNEQFF.

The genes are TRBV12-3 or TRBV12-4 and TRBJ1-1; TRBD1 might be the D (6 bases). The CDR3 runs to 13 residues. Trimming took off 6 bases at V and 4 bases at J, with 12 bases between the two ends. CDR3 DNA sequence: TGTGCCAGCAGGGGGGCGGGGGTCACTGAAGCTTTCTTT. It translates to CASRGAGVTEAFF.

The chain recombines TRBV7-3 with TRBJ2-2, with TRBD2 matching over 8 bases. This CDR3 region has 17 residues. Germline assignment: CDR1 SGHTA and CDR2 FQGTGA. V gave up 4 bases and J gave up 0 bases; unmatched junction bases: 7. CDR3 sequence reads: CASSSPPGLANTGELFF. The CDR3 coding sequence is TGTGCCAGCAGCTCCCCCCCGGGACTAGCGAACACCGGGGAGCTGTTTTTT.

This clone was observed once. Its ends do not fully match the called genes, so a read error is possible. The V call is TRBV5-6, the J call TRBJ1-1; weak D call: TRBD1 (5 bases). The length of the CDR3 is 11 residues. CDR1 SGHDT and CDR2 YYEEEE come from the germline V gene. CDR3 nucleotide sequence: TGTGCCAGCAGCCGTATGGGGAAGGGGTCATTT. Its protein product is CASSRMGKGSF.

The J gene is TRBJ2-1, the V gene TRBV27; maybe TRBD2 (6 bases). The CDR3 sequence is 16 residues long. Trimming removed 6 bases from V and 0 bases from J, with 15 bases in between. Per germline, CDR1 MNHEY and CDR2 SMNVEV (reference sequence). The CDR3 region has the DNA TGTGCCAGCAGCCTGGGGCGGGGCAGCTCCTACAATGAGCAGTTCTTC. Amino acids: CASSLGRGSSYNEQFF.

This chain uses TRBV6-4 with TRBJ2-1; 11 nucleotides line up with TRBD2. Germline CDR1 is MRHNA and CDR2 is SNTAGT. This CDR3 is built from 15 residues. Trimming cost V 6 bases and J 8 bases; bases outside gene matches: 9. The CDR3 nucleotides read TGTGCCAGCAGCGCCCAGACTAGCGGGACTGATGAGCAGTTCTTC. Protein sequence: CASSAQTSGTDEQFF.

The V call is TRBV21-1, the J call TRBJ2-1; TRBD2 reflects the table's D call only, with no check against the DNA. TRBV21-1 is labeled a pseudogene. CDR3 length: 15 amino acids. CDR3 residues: CASRRTSGRLNEQFF. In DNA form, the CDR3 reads TGTGCCAGCAGGAGGACTAGCGGGAGGCTCAATGAGCAGTTCTTC.

CDR3 sequence reads: CASSYRTSGGPGGTDTQYF. The DNA for the CDR3 is TGTGCCAGCAGTTACCGGACTAGCGGGGGCCCGGGGGGCACAGATACGCAGTATTTT. This chain links TRBV6-2 or TRBV6-3 with TRBJ2-3; 13 bases are shared with TRBD2. The V segment lost 2 bases and the J segment 1 base; nucleotides outside the gene matches: 9. This CDR3 is 19 amino acids long. Germline V gene sequence: CDR1 MNHEY, CDR2 SVGEGT.

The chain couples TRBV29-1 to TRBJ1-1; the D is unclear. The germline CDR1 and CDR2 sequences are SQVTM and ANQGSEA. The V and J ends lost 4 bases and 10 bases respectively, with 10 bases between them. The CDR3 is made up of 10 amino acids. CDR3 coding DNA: TGCAGCGTTGGCGGGCTCGGAGCTTTCTTT. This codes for CSVGGLGAFF.

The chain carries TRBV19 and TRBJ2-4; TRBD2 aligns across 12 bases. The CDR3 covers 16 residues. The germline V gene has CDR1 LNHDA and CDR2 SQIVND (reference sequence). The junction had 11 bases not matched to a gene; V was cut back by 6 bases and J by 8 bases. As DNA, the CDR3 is TGTGCCAGTAGCCCAGGGACTAGCGGGCCGGGGTACATTCAGTACTTC. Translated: CASSPGTSGPGYIQYF.

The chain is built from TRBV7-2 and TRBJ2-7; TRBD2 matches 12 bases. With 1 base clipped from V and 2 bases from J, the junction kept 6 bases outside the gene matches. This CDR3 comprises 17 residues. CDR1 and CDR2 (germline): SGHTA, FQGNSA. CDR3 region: CASSLGPGLAGTYEQYF. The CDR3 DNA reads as TGTGCCAGCAGCTTAGGCCCCGGACTAGCGGGAACCTACGAGCAGTACTTC.

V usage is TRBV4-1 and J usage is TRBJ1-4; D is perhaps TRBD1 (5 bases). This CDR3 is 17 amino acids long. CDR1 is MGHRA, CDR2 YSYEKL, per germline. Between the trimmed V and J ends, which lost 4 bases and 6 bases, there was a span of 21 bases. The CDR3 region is CASSPTPGRQSYEKLFF. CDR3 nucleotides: TGCGCCAGCAGCCCGACCCCAGGGAGGCAGTCTTATGAAAAACTGTTTTTT.

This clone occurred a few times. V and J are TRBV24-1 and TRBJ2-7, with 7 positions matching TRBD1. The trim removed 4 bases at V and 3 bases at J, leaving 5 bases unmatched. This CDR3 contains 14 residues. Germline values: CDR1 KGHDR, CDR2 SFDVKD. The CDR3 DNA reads TGTGCCACCAGTGAGCCGACAGGGAACTACGAGCAGTACGTC. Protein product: CATSEPTGNYEQYV.